This paragraph covers one TCR beta chain sequence. Which antigen it targets is not known. No clone much larger than this one lies a single base away; base qualities are absent. The same CDR3 is also encoded by other DNA sequences in this sample. Reading the germline V gene gives CDR1 KGHSH and CDR2 LQKENI. The CDR3 numbers 12 residues from cysteine through phenylalanine. CDR3 DNA is the only sequence kept; it has 36 bases, read in frame from the first base. Trimmed from V: 6 bases; trimmed from J: 8 bases; junction bases lacking a gene match: 6. The cohort comprised more than 550 healthy bone marrow donors. Cohort members were all nominally healthy when sampled, although unrecorded immune exposures were likely present. The donor tested CMV seropositive, placing the donor among the roughly 300 seropositive members of the cohort. Each donor provided a peripheral blood sample, and peripheral blood mononuclear cells were used for TCR beta sequencing. Genomic DNA was extracted from the blood cell samples with the Qiagen DNeasy Blood Extraction Kit.

Libraries were built with the immunoSEQ multiplex PCR assay. A mixture of 60 forward primers for TCR Vbeta segments and 13 reverse primers for TCR Jbeta segments was used in the multiplex PCR. The CDR3 region of rearranged TCR beta genes was amplified from genomic DNA with a multiplex PCR assay. On the Illumina HiSeq System, the amplified TCR beta libraries were sequenced as 87-base-pair reads. The authors processed their data as follows. In a later analysis, roughly 80 million unique TCR beta chains were counted across the roughly 610 repertoires, and approximately 9.9 million of these chains were shared by at least two donors. Raw reads were error-corrected and collapsed into unique sequences by a nearest-neighbor algorithm in which closely related sequences were merged to remove PCR and sequencing errors. To assign V, D and J gene segments, CDR3 sequences were aligned to IMGT reference sequences. For a sequence to be retained, a match of at least six nucleotides was required to both a V gene segment and a J gene segment. A rearrangement counted as productive if the CDR3 had no stop codons and remained in frame with V and J, and every other rearrangement counted as non-productive. Following IMGT convention, CDR3 was defined as the stretch from the second conserved V-encoded cysteine up to the conserved J-encoded phenylalanine. The earlier analysis of 500 to 650 of the donors excluded any sequence lacking an unambiguous match to a single V gene segment. An earlier analysis of fewer than 650 of the donors classified V segments as functional when productive rearrangements were above 56.7% and as segregating when the standard deviation between donors was above 5%. A statistical classification framework was developed to diagnose cytomegalovirus status using the catalog of TCR beta chain sequences. In a later analysis, V and J genes were assigned by comparing TCR nucleotide sequences against IMGT/GENE-DB human TR gene sequences. A later analysis assigned CDR3 sequences and most-parsimonious VDJ recombination scenarios with the TCRdist pipeline. In a later analysis, every TCR beta chain was defined by the combination of its CDR3 amino acid sequence and its V-gene family, and reads without a unique V-gene family were dropped. As a way to deal with suspected cross-contamination and a sequencing artifact, a later analysis dropped more than 500 nucleotide sequences that were highly shared and had low generation probability. In a later analysis, a clonal expansion index for each public chain was calculated from normalized within-repertoire ranks of inferred template counts. In a later analysis, generation probabilities were computed with a VDJ recombination model fitted to out-of-frame rearrangements, and the resulting probabilities were checked against IGoR. Hypergeometric tests were used in a later analysis to score TCR-TCR, TCR-HLA and TCR-CMV co-occurrence, with a repertoire-size bias correction applied to the TCR pairs. A later analysis estimated false discovery rates by permuting HLA or CMV assignments 20 times. A later analysis grouped co-occurring TCRs with DBSCAN, adding TCRdist sequence similarity when clustering within HLA-allele-positive subsets. Repertoires with fewer than 30,000 or more than 120,000 public chains were left out of co-occurrence clustering, as were five repertoires with anomalous nucleotide sharing. The clones in this table, taken by TCRdb from immuneACCESS, are in-frame only. Not every clone is retained; where verified, under half of the shortfall comes from an unresolved V gene, and the cause of the rest is unknown. The V and J calls and the clone size are those of that table, but D and trimming were determined from the DNA. Counted in this sample were some 150,000 clones; 82% of them appeared once. Jointly, the top ten make up around 6.6% of the sample.

The sample is drawn from a study of cytomegalovirus exposure and HLA in healthy donors (dated by TCRdb to about 2017). Regarding the research as a whole: In an earlier analysis of roughly 500 of the donors, around 300 Gb of sequence data and 100 million or so unique TCR beta sequences from about 180 million T cells were reported. The study was designed to test whether signatures of past pathogen exposure could be identified by cataloging public T cell receptors. A later genetic analysis used genome-wide SNP genotypes for about three fifths of the 666 donors, treating that subset as a discovery cohort. The later analysis used no new phenotypic data to find candidate immune exposures, relying instead on TCR beta sequences and their occurrence across donors. Among the approximately 420 genotyped donors, around 81% belonged to the genetic ancestry cluster associated with self-reported Caucasian donors. An earlier analysis of approximately 580 of the donors used high-throughput TCR beta sequencing to judge whether each TCR beta V gene segment behaved as functional or pseudogenic. The number of typed donors differed by locus: roughly 629-640 for A, B, C, DRB1 and DQB1; approximately 540 for DQA1; approximately 600 for DPA1; and around 470 for DPB1. Besides the first cohort of around 700 subjects, a separate validation cohort made up of over 100 different subjects was used. Across about 380 genotyped donors of the cohort, an average of 235,054 unique TCR beta nucleotide sequences per donor were sequenced, and roughly a sixth of those sequences were non-productive. Four or five DR-DQ haplotypes were handled as single units for association and clustering because linkage in the cohort was strong. A later analysis re-analyzed previously published TCR beta repertoires from about 730 donors and added high-resolution HLA genotyping to study TCR occurrence patterns. Donor age, sex, ethnicity and CMV serostatus were compiled together with the repertoire data. Around 300 gigabases of sequencing data and approximately 85 million unique TCR sequences were included in an early release covering roughly 600 HLA-typed donors. HLA typing included class I and class II loci at four-digit resolution. Every discovery cohort repertoire had been produced on one sequencing platform. The study profiled the T cell repertoires of more than 500 subjects by immunosequencing and related them to cytomegalovirus serostatus. High-throughput TCR immunosequencing, statistical association of individual TCRs with disease status, and machine learning were combined to predict cytomegalovirus infection status.

Points the paper makes about the study in general: Cytomegalovirus status was reported to be diagnosed by the classifier with high specificity and sensitivity in both the original and validation cohorts. Most TCR sequences were observed very rarely across donors, whereas some public TCRs were present in many individuals. Some IMGT-functional V segments, including TRBV6-2 and TRBV6-3, could not be distinguished by the 87-base-pair reads and were therefore excluded. The presence/absence analyses assumed that sequencing depth was roughly uniform across donors, and that assumption may not be true. It was suggested by the authors that the approach could potentially be generalized to other disease states and immunological phenotypes. Immune exposure information for the cohort was limited to CMV serostatus. Strong co-occurrence of HLA alleles, especially DR and DQ, made assigning TCR associations to individual alleles difficult. HLA typing was unavailable for some donors at each locus, so association tests used only the typed subset. A later analysis found that TCR association rates varied across HLA loci, with DRB1 alleles showing the most associated TCRs and HLA-C alleles the fewest. In an earlier analysis of around 600 of the donors, most TCR beta V segments appeared in productive rearrangements about 87% or about 30% of the time, broadly matching IMGT annotations. According to a later analysis, most CMV-associated TCR beta chains appeared to be HLA-restricted, and the HLA associations seemed to be driven largely by CMV exposure. Compared with equally common non-associated chains, HLA-associated TCR beta chains in a later analysis were more clonally expanded and had lower generation probabilities. Because counts were too low, roughly 18 rarely observed V segments, including chromosome 9 orphons, were left out of the earlier analysis of about 620 of the donors. This cohort had only TCR beta chains sequenced, and the lack of alpha or paired-chain data limited which features could be detected. A total of 164 TCR beta chains were listed by the study as associated with cytomegalovirus. Correlated functional status among segregating V segments might be attributable to linkage disequilibrium, but an unknown experimental factor could not be ruled out. A further reported finding was that TCR beta sequences accurately predicted the HLA-A and HLA-B alleles for most subjects in the first cohort. A later genetic analysis reported fewer N-insertions in productive TCRs among donors in an Asian-associated ancestry cluster than the approximately 670-donor mean. In vitro tests confirmed that a few of the cytomegalovirus-associated TCR beta chains recognize cytomegalovirus antigens. Several of the top co-occurrence clusters appeared to be linked to parvovirus B19, influenza, CMV and Epstein-Barr virus, according to a later analysis. An association between a missense DCLRE1C variant and V-gene and J-gene trimming of TCR beta chains was found in a later genetic analysis and replicated in an independent cohort. A group of highly shared sequence variants was considered likely to be a technical artifact of the sequencing pipeline. At a false discovery rate of 0.05, a later analysis linked some 18,000 TCR beta sequences to specific HLA alleles.

The receptor was isolated from a woman aged 45-60 years in good health and CMV-seropositive. Sequenced material: PBMCs. Here the chain combines TRBV18 and TRBJ1-1; 7 bases in the middle match TRBD1. Here is the DNA: TGTGCCAGCTCCCAACAGGGGTCCGAAGCTTTCTTT. Its coded protein is CASSQQGSEAFF.